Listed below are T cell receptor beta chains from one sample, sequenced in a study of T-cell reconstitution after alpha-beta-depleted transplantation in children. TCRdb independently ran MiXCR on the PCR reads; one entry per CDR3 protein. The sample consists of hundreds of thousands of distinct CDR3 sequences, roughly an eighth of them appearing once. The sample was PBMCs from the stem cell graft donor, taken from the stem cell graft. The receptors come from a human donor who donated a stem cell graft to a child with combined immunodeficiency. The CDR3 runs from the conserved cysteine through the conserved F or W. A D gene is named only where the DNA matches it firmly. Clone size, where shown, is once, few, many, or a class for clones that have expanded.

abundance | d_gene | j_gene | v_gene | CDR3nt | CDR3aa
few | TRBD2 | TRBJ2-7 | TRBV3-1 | TGTGCCAGCAGCCATGGGGCGGGGGGCCCCGAGCAGTACTTC | CASSHGAGGPEQYF
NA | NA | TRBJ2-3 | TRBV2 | TGTGCCAGCAGCCACGGGCCCCACCGCACAGATACGCAGTATTTT | CASSHGPHRTDTQYF
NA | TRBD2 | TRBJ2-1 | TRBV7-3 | TGTGCCAGCAGCTCGAGCGGGGTCTACAATGAGCAGTTCTTC | CASSSSGVYNEQFF
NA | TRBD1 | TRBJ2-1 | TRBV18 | TGTGCCAGCTCACCCCCAGGACAGGGGGCCAATGAGCAGTTCTTC | CASSPPGQGANEQFF
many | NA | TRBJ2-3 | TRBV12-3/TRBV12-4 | TGTGCCAGCAGTTACGAGGGGTTGACAGATACGCAGTATTTT | CASSYEGLTDTQYF
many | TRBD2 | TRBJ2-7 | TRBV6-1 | TGTGCCAGCAGTGAAGCGACTAGCGGGAGCGACGAGCAGTACTTC | CASSEATSGSDEQYF
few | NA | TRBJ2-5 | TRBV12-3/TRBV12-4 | TGTGCCAGCGGGCGGCAGGGGCAAGAGACCCAGTACTTC | CASGRQGQETQYF
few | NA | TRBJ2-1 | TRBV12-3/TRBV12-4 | TGTGCCAGCACTCAACGACCGAACGTCTCCTACAATGAGCAGTTCTTC | CASTQRPNVSYNEQFF
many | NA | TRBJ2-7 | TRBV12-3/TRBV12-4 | TGTGCCAGCAGTCCTTATACCGAGCAGTACTTC | CASSPYTEQYF
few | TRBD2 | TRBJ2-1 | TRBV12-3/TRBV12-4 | TGTGCCAGCAGTTTTGGGGCGGGAGGGTCCTACAATGAGCAGTTCTTC | CASSFGAGGSYNEQFF
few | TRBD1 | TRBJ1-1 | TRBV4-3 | TGCGCCAGCAGCCGACGGACAGGGGGGGGGAGGGGTAACACTGAAGCTTTCTTT | CASSRRTGGGRGNTEAFF
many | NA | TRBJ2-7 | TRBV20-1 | TGCAGTGCTAGGCGTGAGGTTGGCTACGAGCAGTACTTC | CSARREVGYEQYF
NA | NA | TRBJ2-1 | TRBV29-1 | TGCAGCGTTGACGAGACTGGGTACAATGAGCAGTTCTTC | CSVDETGYNEQFF
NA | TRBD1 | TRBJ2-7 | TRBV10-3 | TGTGCCATCAGTGAGTCGAACAGGGGGTACGAGCAGTACTTC | CAISESNRGYEQYF
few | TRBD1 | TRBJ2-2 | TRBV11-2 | TGTGCCAGCAGACGACAGGGGGTCTTTACCGGGGAGCTGTTTTTT | CASRRQGVFTGELFF
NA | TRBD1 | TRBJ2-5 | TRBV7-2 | TGTGCCAGCAGCCCCCAGGGGGTGGAAGAGACCCAGTACTTC | CASSPQGVEETQYF
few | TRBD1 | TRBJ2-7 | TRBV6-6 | TGTGCCAGCGGGACAGGGTTTAACGAGCAGTACTTC | CASGTGFNEQYF
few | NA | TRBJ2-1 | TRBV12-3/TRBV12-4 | TGTGCCAGCAGCTTTTCCTACCACAATGAGCAGTTCTTC | CASSFSYHNEQFF
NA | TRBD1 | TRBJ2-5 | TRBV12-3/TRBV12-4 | TGTGCCAGCAGGGGGACAGTTAAAGAGACCCAGTACTTC | CASRGTVKETQYF
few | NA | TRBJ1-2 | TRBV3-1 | TGTGCCAGCAGCCACCCCGGATCGGGCCACTATGGCTACACCTTC | CASSHPGSGHYGYTF
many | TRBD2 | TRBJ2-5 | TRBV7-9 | TGTGCCAGCAGCTCCACCCCGACTAGCGGGAGGGAGACCCAGTACTTC | CASSSTPTSGRETQYF
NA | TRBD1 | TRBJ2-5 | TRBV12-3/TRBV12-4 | TGTGCCAGCAGCCCGACAGGGCAACTCGAGACCCAGTACTTC | CASSPTGQLETQYF
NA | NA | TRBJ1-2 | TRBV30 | TGTGCCTGGACCGCCGGGGCCGGCTATGGCTACACCTTC | CAWTAGAGYGYTF
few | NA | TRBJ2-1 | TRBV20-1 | TGCAGTGCTAGAGGCCCGTATTCCTACAATGAGCAGTTCTTC | CSARGPYSYNEQFF
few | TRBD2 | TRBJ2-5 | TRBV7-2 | TGTGCCAGCAGCTTAGAGCCGGGACTAGCGGGCCAAGAGACCCAGTACTTC | CASSLEPGLAGQETQYF